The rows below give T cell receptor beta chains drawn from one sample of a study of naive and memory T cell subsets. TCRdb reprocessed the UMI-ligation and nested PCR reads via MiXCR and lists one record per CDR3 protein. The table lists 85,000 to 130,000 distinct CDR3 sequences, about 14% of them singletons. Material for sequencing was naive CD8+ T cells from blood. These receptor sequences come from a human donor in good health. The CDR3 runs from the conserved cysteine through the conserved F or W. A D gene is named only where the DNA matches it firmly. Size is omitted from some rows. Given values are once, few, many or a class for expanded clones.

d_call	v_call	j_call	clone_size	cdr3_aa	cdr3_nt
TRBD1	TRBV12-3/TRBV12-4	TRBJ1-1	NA	CASSFLGTGRNTEAFF	TGTGCCAGCAGTTTCCTTGGGACAGGGAGGAACACTGAAGCTTTCTTT
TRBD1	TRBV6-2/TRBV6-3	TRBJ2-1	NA	CASSSPSRQGSVEQFF	TGTGCCAGCAGTTCACCCTCCCGACAGGGATCCGTTGAGCAGTTCTTC
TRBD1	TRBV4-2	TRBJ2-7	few	CASSQDLGTGIYEQYF	TGTGCCAGCAGCCAAGATCTGGGGACAGGGATTTACGAGCAGTACTTC
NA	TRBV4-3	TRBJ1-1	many	CASSQQGGNTEAFF	TGCGCCAGCAGCCAACAGGGAGGGAACACTGAAGCTTTCTTT
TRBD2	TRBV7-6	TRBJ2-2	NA	CASSLATSGWPGELFF	TGTGCCAGCAGCTTGGCGACTAGCGGGTGGCCCGGGGAGCTGTTTTTT
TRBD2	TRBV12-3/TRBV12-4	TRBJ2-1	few	CASSRGGSSYNEQFF	TGTGCCAGCTCCCGGGGCGGGAGCTCCTACAATGAGCAGTTCTTC
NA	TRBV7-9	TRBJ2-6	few	CASSLPGSAGANVLTF	TGTGCCAGCAGCTTACCCGGGAGTGCTGGGGCCAACGTCCTGACTTTC
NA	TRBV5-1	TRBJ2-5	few	CASSHIVGFSPYQETQYF	TGCGCCAGCAGCCACATTGTAGGATTCTCGCCGTACCAAGAGACCCAGTACTTC
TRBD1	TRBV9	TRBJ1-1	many	CASSERDSSMNTEAFF	TGTGCCAGCAGCGAAAGGGACAGCTCCATGAACACTGAAGCTTTCTTT
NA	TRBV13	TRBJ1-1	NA	CASSHGGGLTEAFF	TGTGCCAGCAGCCACGGGGGGGGATTGACTGAAGCTTTCTTT
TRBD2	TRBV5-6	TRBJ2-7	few	CASSLAPAGAYEQYF	TGTGCCAGCAGCTTGGCCCCAGCGGGAGCCTACGAGCAGTACTTC
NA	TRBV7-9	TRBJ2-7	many	CASSLAGFSYEQYF	TGTGCCAGCAGCTTAGCGGGGTTTTCCTACGAGCAGTACTTC
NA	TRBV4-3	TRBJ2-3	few	CASSQGGGPDTQYF	TGCGCCAGCAGCCAAGGGGGGGGCCCAGATACGCAGTATTTT
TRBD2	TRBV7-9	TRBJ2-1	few	CASTGHALAGNQNNEQFF	TGTGCCAGCACGGGCCATGCACTAGCGGGCAATCAGAACAATGAGCAGTTCTTC
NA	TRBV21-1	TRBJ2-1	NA	CASSKVAHSSYNEQFF	TGTGCCAGCAGCAAAGTTGCCCATAGCTCCTACAATGAGCAGTTCTTC
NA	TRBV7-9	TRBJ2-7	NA	CASSLGGSAASYEQYF	TGTGCCAGCAGCTTAGGTGGAAGTGCAGCCTCCTACGAGCAGTACTTC
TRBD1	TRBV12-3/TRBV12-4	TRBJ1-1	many	CASSLAGQGENTEAFF	TGTGCCAGCAGTTTAGCCGGGCAGGGGGAGAACACTGAAGCTTTCTTT
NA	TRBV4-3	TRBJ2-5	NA	CASSQDFSVQETQYF	TGCGCCAGCAGCCAAGATTTTAGCGTCCAAGAGACCCAGTACTTC
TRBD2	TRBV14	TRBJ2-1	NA	CASSQENYGGLSTYNEQFF	TGTGCCAGCAGCCAAGAAAACTATGGGGGACTATCTACCTACAATGAGCAGTTCTTC
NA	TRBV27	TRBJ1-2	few	CASPWRDIVNYGYTF	TGTGCCAGCCCTTGGAGAGACATAGTTAACTATGGCTACACCTTC
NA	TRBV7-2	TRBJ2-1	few	CASSYLSGNEQFF	TGTGCCAGCAGCTACCTCAGCGGGAATGAGCAGTTCTTC
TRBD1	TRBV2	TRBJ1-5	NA	CASSEGQGHQPQHF	TGTGCCAGCAGTGAGGGACAGGGTCATCAGCCCCAGCATTTT
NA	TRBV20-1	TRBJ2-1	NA	CSARVYGTGSRAGEQFF	TGCAGTGCTAGGGTTTACGGAACAGGGTCCCGTGCCGGTGAGCAGTTCTTC
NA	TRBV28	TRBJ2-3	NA	CASSQPGEQGGSTISTDTQYF	TGTGCCAGCAGCCAGCCCGGAGAGCAGGGCGGCTCCACCATTTCCACAGATACGCAGTATTTT
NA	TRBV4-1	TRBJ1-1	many	CASSQGALNTEAFF	TGCGCCAGCAGCCAAGGGGCCCTGAACACTGAAGCTTTCTTT
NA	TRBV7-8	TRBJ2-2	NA	CASSYPGPETTGELFF	TGTGCCAGCAGTTACCCGGGCCCCGAAACCACCGGGGAGCTGTTTTTT
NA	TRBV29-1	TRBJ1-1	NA	CSASRVPEAFF	TGCAGCGCTTCCAGGGTTCCTGAAGCTTTCTTT
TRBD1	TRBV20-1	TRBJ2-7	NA	CSVRTGVAAYEQYF	TGCAGTGTTCGAACAGGGGTGGCCGCCTACGAGCAGTACTTC
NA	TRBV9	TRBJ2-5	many	CASSVLGGQETQYF	TGTGCCAGCAGCGTACTTGGCGGCCAAGAGACCCAGTACTTC
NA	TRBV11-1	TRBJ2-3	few	CASSFIGGGYTDTQYF	TGTGCCAGCAGCTTTATTGGTGGGGGCTACACAGATACGCAGTATTTT
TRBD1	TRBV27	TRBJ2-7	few	CASSLGQGWNEQYF	TGTGCCAGCAGTCTGGGACAGGGGTGGAACGAGCAGTACTTC
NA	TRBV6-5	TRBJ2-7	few	CASSYRASDKQYF	TGTGCCAGCAGTTACCGGGCCTCGGACAAGCAGTACTTC
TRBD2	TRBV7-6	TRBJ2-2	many	CASSPTLAGAGGELFF	TGTGCCAGCAGCCCAACGCTAGCGGGGGCCGGCGGGGAGCTGTTTTTT
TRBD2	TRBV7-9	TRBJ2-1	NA	CASSSGLAGVVNEQFF	TGTGCCAGCAGCTCAGGACTAGCGGGAGTAGTCAATGAGCAGTTCTTC
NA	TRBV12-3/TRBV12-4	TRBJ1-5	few	CASSLQDAGNQPQHF	TGTGCCAGCAGTCTGCAGGACGCGGGAAATCAGCCCCAGCATTTT
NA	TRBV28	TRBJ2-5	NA	CASSFFQETETQYF	TGTGCCAGCAGTTTTTTTCAGGAAACGGAGACCCAGTACTTC
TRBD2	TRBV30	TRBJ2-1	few	CAWSPGLAGAGEQFF	TGTGCCTGGAGTCCAGGACTAGCGGGAGCGGGTGAGCAGTTCTTC
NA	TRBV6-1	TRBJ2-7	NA	CASSEGWIKEQYF	TGTGCCAGCAGTGAAGGTTGGATCAAGGAGCAGTACTTC
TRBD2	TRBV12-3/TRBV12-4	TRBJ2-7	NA	CASSLSSGGSYEQYF	TGTGCCAGCAGTTTATCTAGCGGGGGCTCCTACGAGCAGTACTTC
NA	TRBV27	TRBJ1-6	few	CASTGSDNSPLHF	TGTGCCAGCACGGGGAGCGATAATTCACCCCTCCACTTT
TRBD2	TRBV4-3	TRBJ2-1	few	CASSQERLAVNNEQFF	TGCGCCAGCAGCCAAGAGAGGCTAGCGGTTAACAATGAGCAGTTCTTC
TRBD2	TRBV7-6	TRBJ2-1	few	CASSSRTSGYNEQFF	TGTGCCAGCAGCTCACGGACTAGCGGTTACAATGAGCAGTTCTTC
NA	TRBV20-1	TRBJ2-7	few	CSATQSESSYEQYF	TGCAGTGCTACCCAGTCCGAAAGCTCCTACGAGCAGTACTTC
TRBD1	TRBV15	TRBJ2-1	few	CATSRDRDSYYNEQFF	TGTGCCACCAGCAGAGATCGGGACAGCTACTACAATGAGCAGTTCTTC